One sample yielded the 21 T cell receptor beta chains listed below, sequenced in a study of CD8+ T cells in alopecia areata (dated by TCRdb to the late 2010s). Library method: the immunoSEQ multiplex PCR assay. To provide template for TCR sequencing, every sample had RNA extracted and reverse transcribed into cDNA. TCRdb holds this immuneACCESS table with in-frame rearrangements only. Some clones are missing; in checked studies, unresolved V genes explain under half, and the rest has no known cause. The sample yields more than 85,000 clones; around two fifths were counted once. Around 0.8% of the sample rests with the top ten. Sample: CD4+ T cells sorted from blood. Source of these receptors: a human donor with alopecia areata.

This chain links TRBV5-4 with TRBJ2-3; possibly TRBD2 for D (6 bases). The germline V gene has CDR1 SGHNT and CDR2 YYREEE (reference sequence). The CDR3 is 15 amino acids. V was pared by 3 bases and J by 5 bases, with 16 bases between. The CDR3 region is CASSSGGMWVDTQYF. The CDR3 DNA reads TGTGCCAGCAGCTCGGGCGGGATGTGGGTAGATACGCAGTATTTT.

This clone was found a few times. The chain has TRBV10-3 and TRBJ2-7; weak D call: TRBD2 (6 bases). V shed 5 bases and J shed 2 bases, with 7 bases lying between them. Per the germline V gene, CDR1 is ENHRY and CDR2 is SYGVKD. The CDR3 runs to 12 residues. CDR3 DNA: TGTGCCATCAGTCCGGGGGCCTACGAGCAGTACTTC. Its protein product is CAISPGAYEQYF.

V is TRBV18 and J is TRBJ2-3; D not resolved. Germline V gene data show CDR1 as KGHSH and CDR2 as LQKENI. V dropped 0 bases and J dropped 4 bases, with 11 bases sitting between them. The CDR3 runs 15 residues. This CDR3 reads CASSPPIGVADTQYF. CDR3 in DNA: TGTGCCAGCTCACCACCCATCGGCGTCGCAGATACGCAGTATTTT.

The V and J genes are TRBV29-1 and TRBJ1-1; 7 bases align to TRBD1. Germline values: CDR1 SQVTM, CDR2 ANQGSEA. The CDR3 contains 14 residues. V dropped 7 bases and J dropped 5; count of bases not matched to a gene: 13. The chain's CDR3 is CSAQKQGPRTEAFF. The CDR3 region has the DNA TGCAGCGCCCAAAAACAGGGGCCGAGGACTGAAGCTTTCTTT.

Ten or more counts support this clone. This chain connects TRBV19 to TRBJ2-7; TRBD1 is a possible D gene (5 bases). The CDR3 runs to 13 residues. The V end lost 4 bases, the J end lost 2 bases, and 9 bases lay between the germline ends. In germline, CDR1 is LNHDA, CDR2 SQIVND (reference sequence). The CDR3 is CASSTTETYEQYF. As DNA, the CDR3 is TGTGCCAGTAGTACGACAGAGACCTACGAGCAGTACTTC.

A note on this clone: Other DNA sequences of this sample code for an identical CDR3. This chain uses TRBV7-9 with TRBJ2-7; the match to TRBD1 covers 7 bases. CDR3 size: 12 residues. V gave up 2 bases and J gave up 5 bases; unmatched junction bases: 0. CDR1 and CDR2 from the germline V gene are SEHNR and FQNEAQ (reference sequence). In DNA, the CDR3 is TGTGCCAGCAGCTTAACAGGGGACGAGCAGTACTTC. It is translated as CASSLTGDEQYF.

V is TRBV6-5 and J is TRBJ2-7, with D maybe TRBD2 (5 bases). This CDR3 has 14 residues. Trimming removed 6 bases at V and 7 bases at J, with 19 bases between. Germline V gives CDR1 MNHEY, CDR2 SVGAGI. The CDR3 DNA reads TGTGCCAGCAGCCCTCGGACTGTTTTTGAAGAGCAGTACTTC. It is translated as CASSPRTVFEEQYF.

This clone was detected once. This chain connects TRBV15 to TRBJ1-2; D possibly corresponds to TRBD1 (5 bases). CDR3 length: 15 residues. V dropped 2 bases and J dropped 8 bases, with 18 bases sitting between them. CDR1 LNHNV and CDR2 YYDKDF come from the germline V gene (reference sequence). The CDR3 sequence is CATSRNQGILGGYTF. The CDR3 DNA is TGTGCCACCAGCAGAAATCAGGGAATTCTGGGAGGCTACACCTTC.

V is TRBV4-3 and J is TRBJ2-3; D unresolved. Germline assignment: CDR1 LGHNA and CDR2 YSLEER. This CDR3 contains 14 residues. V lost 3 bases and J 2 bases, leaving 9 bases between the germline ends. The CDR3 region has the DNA TGCGCCAGCAGCCAGGGATTCTCCACAGATACGCAGTATTTT. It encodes CASSQGFSTDTQYF.

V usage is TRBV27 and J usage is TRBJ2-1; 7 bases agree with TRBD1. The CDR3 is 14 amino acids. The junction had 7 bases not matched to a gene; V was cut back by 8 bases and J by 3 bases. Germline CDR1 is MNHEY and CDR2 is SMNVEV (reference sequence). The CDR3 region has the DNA TGTGCCAGCGCCCGGGACAGTCTCTACAATGAGCAGTTCTTC. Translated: CASARDSLYNEQFF.

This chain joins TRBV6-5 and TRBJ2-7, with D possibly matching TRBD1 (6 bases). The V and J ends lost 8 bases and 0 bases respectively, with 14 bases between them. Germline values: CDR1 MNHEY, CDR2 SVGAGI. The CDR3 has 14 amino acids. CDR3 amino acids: CASWGQGYSYEQYF. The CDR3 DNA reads TGTGCCAGCTGGGGGCAGGGGTACTCCTACGAGCAGTACTTC.

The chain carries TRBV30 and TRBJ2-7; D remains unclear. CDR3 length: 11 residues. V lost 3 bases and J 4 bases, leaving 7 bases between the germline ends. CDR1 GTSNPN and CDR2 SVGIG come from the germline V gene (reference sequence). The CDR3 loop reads CAWSNLYEQYF. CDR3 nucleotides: TGTGCCTGGAGCAACTTATACGAGCAGTACTTC.

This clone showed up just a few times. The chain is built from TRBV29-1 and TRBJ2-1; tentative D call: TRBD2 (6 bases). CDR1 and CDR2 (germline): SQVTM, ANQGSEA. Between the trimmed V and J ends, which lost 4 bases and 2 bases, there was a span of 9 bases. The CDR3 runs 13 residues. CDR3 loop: CSVGRGTYNEQFF. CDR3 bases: TGCAGCGTTGGTCGGGGGACCTACAATGAGCAGTTCTTC.

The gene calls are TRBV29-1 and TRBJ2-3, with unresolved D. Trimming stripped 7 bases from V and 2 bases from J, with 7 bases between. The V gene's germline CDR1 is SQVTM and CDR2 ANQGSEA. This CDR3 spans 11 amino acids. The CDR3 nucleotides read TGCAGCGCCGAGTCCACAGATACGCAGTATTTT. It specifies CSAESTDTQYF.

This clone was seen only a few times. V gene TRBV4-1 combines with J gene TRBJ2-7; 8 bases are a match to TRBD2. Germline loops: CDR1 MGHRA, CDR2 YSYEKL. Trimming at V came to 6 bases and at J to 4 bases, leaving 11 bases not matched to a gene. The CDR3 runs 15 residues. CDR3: CASSSPGTRSYEQYF. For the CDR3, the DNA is TGCGCCAGCAGTTCACCCGGGACTAGATCTTACGAGCAGTACTTC.

The CDR3 DNA reads TGCAGCTCGGGGGAACAAGAGACCCAGTACTTC. This codes for CSSGEQETQYF. The rearrangement uses TRBV29-1 and TRBJ2-5; maybe TRBD2 (6 bases). V lost 8 bases and J 2 bases, leaving 9 bases between the germline ends. The CDR3 is 11 amino acids. Germline CDR1 and CDR2: SQVTM and ANQGSEA.

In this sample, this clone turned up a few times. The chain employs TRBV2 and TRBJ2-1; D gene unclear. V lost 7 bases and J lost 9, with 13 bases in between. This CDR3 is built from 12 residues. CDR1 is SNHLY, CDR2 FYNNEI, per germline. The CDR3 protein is CASTRYIPEQFF. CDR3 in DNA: TGTGCCAGCACGCGATACATCCCTGAGCAGTTCTTC.

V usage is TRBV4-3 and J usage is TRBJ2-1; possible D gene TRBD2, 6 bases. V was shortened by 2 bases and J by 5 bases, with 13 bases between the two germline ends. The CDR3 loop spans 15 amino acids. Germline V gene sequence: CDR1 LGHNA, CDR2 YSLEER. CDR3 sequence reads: CASSQMVAANNEQFF. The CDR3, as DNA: TGCGCCAGCAGCCAAATGGTAGCGGCAAACAATGAGCAGTTCTTC.

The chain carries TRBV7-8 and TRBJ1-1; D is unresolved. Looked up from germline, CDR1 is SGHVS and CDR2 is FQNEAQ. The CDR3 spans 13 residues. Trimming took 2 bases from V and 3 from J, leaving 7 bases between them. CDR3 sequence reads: CASSLRVDTEAFF. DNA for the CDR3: TGTGCCAGCAGCTTAAGGGTGGACACTGAAGCTTTCTTT.

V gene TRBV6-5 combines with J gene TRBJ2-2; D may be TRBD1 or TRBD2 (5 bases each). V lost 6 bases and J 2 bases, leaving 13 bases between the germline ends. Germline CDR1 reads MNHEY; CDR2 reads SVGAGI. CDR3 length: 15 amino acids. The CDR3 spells CASRKGSGNTGELFF. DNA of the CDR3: TGTGCCAGCAGGAAGGGGAGCGGTAACACCGGGGAGCTGTTTTTT.

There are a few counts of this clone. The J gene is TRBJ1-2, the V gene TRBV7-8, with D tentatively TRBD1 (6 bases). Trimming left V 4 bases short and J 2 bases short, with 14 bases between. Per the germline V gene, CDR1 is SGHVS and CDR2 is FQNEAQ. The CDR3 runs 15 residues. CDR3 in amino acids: CASSYRDTNNYGYTF. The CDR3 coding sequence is TGTGCCAGCAGCTACCGGGACACAAACAACTATGGCTACACCTTC. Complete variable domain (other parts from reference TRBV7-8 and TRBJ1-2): GAGVSQSPRYKVAKRGQDVALRCDPISGHVSLFWYQQALGQGPEFLTYFQNEAQLDKSGLPSDRFFAERPEGSVSTLKIQRTQQEDSAVYLCASSYRDTNNYGYTFGSGTRLTVV.